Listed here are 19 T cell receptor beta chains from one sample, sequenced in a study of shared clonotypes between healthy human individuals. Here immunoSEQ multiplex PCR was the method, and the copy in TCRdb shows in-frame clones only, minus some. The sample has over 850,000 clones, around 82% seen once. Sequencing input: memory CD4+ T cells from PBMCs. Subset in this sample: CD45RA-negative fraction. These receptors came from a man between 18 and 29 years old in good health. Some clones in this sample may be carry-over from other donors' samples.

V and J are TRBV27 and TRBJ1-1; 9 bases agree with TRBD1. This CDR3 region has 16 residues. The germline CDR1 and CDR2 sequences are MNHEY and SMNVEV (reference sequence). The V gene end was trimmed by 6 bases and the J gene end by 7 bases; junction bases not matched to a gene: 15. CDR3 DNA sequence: TGTGCCAGCAGCAGACTCCCGGGACAGGGAAATCTTGAAGCTTTCTTT. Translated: CASSRLPGQGNLEAFF.

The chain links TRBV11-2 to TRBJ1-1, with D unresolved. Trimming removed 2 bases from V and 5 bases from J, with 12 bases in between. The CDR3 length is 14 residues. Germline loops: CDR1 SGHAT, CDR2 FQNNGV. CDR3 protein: CASSLPWGPTEAFF. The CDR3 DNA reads TGTGCCAGCAGCTTACCCTGGGGTCCGACTGAAGCTTTCTTT.

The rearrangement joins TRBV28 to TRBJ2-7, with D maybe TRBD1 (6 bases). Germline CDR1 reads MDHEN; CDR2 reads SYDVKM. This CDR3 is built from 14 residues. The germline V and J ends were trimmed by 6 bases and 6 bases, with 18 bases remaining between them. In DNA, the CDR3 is TGTGCCAGCAGCCCTATTAGGGGGAACCGCGAGCAGTACTTC. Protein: CASSPIRGNREQYF.

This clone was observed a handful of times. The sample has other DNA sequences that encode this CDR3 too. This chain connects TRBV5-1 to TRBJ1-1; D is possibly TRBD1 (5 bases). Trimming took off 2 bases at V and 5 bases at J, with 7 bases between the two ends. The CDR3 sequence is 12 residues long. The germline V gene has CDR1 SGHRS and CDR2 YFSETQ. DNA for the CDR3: TGCGCCAGCAGCTTTGGGGGGACTGAAGCTTTCTTT. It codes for CASSFGGTEAFF.

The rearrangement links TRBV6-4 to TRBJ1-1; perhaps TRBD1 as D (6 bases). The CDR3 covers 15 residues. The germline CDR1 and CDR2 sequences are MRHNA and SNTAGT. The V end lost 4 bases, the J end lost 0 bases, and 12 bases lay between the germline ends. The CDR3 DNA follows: TGTGCCAGCAGTGGGGAGGACAGCATGAACACTGAAGCTTTCTTT. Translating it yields CASSGEDSMNTEAFF.

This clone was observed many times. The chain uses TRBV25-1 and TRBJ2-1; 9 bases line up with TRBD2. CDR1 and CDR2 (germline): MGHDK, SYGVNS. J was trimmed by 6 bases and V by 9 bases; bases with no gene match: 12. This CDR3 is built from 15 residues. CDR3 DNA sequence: TGTGCCAGTGGGCTTAGCGGGAGTATCACCAATGAGCAGTTCTTC. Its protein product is CASGLSGSITNEQFF.

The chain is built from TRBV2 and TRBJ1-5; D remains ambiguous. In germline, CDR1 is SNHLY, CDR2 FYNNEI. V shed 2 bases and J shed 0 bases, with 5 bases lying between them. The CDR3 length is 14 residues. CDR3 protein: CASSERISNQPQHF. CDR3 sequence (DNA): TGTGCCAGCAGTGAACGGATTAGCAATCAGCCCCAGCATTTT.

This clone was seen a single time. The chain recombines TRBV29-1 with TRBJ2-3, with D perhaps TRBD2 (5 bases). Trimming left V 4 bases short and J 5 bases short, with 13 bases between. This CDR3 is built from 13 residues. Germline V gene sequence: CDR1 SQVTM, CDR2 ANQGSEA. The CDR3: CSVGWERGDTQYF. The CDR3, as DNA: TGCAGCGTTGGGTGGGAGCGTGGAGATACGCAGTATTTT.

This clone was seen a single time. The CDR3 DNA is TGCAGCGTTGGGGCTAGGCTGGCCAAGGGCAATGAGCAGTTCTTC. Its protein is CSVGARLAKGNEQFF. The chain uses TRBV29-1 and TRBJ2-1; D gene unclear. Trimming stripped 4 bases from V and 6 bases from J, with 19 bases between. CDR1 is SQVTM, CDR2 ANQGSEA, per germline. There are 15 residues in the CDR3.

CDR3 in amino acids: CASSLVGQGGTEAFF. In DNA, the CDR3 is TGTGCCAGCAGCTTAGTAGGACAGGGAGGGACTGAAGCTTTCTTT. J is TRBJ1-1 and V is TRBV5-4; 8 nucleotides align to TRBD1. Germline CDR1 reads SGHNT; CDR2 reads YYREEE (reference sequence). Trimming at V came to 2 bases and at J to 5 bases, leaving 8 bases not matched to a gene. The CDR3 extends over 15 amino acids.

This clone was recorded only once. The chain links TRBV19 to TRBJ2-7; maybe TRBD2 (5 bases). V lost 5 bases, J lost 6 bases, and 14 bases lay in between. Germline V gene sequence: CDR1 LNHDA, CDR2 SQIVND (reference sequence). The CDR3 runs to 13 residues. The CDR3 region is CASSRWGAVEQYF. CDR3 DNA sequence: TGTGCCAGTAGTCGGTGGGGAGCGGTCGAGCAGTACTTC.

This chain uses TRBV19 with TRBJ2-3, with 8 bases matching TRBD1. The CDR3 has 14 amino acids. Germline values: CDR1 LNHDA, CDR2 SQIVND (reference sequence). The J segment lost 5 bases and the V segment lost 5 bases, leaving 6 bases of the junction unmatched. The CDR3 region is CASSLQGDRDTQYF. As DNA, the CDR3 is TGTGCCAGTAGTTTACAGGGGGACAGAGATACGCAGTATTTT.

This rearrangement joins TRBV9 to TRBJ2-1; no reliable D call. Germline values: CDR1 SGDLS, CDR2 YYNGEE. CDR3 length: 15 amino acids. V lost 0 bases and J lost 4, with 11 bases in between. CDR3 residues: CASSVGESTYNEQFF. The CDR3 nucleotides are TGTGCCAGCAGCGTAGGAGAGTCGACATACAATGAGCAGTTCTTC.

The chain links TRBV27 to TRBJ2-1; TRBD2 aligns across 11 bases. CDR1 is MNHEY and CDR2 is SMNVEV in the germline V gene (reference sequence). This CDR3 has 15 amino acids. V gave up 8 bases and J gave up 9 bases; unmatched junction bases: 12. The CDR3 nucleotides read TGTGCCAGCGGCGCCACTAGCGGGAGTCGGAGTGAGCAGTTCTTC. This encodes CASGATSGSRSEQFF.

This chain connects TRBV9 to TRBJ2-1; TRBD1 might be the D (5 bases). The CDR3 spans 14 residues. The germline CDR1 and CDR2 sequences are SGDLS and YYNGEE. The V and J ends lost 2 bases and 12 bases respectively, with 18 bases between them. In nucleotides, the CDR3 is TGTGCCAGCAGCGTTGCCGCCCAGGGTTTGGGGCAGTTCTTC. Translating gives CASSVAAQGLGQFF.

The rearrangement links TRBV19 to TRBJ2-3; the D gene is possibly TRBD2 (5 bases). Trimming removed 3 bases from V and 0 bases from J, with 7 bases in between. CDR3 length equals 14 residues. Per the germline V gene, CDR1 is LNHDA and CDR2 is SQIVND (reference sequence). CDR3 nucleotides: TGTGCCAGTAGTATTGGACTGAGCACAGATACGCAGTATTTT. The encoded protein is CASSIGLSTDTQYF.

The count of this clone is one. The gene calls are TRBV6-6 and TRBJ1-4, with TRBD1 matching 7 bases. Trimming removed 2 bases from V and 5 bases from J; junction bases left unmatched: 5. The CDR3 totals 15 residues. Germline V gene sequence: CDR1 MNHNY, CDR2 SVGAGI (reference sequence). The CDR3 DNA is TGTGCCAGCAGTTACCCACCGGGACAGAATGAAAAACTGTTTTTT. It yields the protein CASSYPPGQNEKLFF.

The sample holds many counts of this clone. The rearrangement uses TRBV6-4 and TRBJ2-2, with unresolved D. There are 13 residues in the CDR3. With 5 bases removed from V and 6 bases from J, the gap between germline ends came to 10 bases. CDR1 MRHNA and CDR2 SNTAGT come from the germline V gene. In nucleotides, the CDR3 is TGTGCCAGCAGTCGCTATTCCGCCGGGGAGCTGTTTTTT. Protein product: CASSRYSAGELFF.

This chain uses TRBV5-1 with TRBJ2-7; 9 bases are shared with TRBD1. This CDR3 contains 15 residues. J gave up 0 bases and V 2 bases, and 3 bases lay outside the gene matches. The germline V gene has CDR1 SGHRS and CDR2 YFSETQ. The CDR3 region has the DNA TGCGCCAGCAGCTTTGGGACAGGGACCTCCTACGAGCAGTACTTC. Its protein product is CASSFGTGTSYEQYF. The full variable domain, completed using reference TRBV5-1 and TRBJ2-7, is KAGVTQTPRYLIKTRGQQVTLSCSPISGHRSVSWYQQTPGQGLQFLFEYFSETQRNKGNFPGRFSGRQFSNSRSEMNVSTLELGDSALYLCASSFGTGTSYEQYFGPGTRLTVT.